These 5 T cell receptor beta chains were all obtained from the same sample, sequenced in a study of identical twins. TCRdb reprocessed the 5' RACE reads with MiXCR, giving one entry per CDR3 protein. The repertoire holds 200,000 to 300,000 distinct CDR3 sequences, approximately 10% seen once, with about 9.1% in the top ten. The source material was memory T cells sorted from blood. The receptors derive from a man aged 50-59 years in good health.

J is TRBJ2-7 and V is TRBV6-1; 9 bases are shared with TRBD1. The CDR3 extends over 14 amino acids. J lost 5 bases, V lost 6 bases, and 8 bases had no gene match. The V gene's germline CDR1 is MNHNS and CDR2 SASEGT. The CDR3 is CASRGQGGSNEQYF. The CDR3 nucleotides read TGTGCCAGCAGGGGACAGGGCGGTAGCAACGAGCAGTACTTC.

The chain combines TRBV29-1 with TRBJ1-1; D may be TRBD1 (5 bases). Germline V lookup: CDR1 SQVTM, CDR2 ANQGSEA. CDR3 length: 15 residues. Trimming shortened V by 5 bases and J by 3 bases, and 19 bases separated the two germline ends. The CDR3 nucleotides read TGCAGCGTTTTGATTAGATATTGGGACGACACTGAAGCTTTCTTT. Its translation is CSVLIRYWDDTEAFF.

With respect to this clonotype: A clone one base away is much larger, so this may be a read error. The V call is TRBV12-3 or TRBV12-4, the J call TRBJ1-4; D is unresolved. The CDR3 consists of 15 residues. V was cut by 5 bases and J by 3 bases, with 13 bases left in between. The CDR3 DNA is TGTGCCAGCAGTGATCCCGGGCCTTCTAATGAAAAACTGTTTTTT. Residues: CASSDPGPSNEKLFF.

The chain links TRBV7-9 to TRBJ2-1; 8 nucleotides align to TRBD2. V dropped 3 bases and J dropped 7; count of bases not matched to a gene: 5. Germline-derived CDR1 and CDR2 are SEHNR and FQNEAQ (reference sequence). The CDR3 extends over 14 amino acids. Written as DNA, the CDR3 is TGTGCCAGCAGCTTCAGCGGGAGCGGGAATGAGCAGTTCTTC. Translated, it gives CASSFSGSGNEQFF. Full variable domain (remainder filled in from reference TRBV7-9 and TRBJ2-1): DTGVSQNPRHKITKRGQNVTFRCDPISEHNRLYWYRQTLGQGPEFLTYFQNEAQLEKSRLLSDRFSAERPKGSFSTLEIQRTEQGDSAMYLCASSFSGSGNEQFFGPGTRLTVL.

The table lists this clonotype with a few counts. V gene TRBV7-2 combines with J gene TRBJ2-5, with TRBD2 matching over 8 bases. Germline CDR1 and CDR2: SGHTA and FQGNSA. After removal of 5 bases from V and 1 base from J, the junction contained 6 bases not matched to a gene. This CDR3 region has 15 residues. CDR3 sequence (DNA): TGTGCCAGCAGCGCCTTAGCGGGACCCCAAGAGACCCAGTACTTC. This translates into CASSALAGPQETQYF.